These T cell receptor beta chains were read from a single sample in a study of blood T cell repertoires in COVID-19. Data came from immunoSEQ multiplex PCR; TCRdb stores just in-frame clones and leaves some out. This sample yields approximately 190,000 clones, of which roughly 79% are seen a single time; about 6.9% belongs to the top ten. The sample was peripheral blood. All receptors come from a human donor with acute or convalescent COVID-19. The donor label of this sample is uncertain. CDR3s include the opening cysteine and the closing phenylalanine or tryptophan. The order of the fields is J gene, D gene, V gene, clone size, CDR3 protein, CDR3 DNA. The D gene is left open where the match is weak. Not all rows give a size; the values are once, few, many and, for expanded clones, a class.

J: TRBJ2-7
D: NA
V: TRBV5-1
size: NA
CDR3: CASSLDWGVNEQYF
DNA: TGCGCCAGCAGCTTGGACTGGGGAGTGAACGAGCAGTACTTC

J: TRBJ2-3
D: TRBD2
V: TRBV18
size: NA
CDR3: CASSRGLAGGPDTQYF
DNA: TGTGCCAGCTCACGGGGACTAGCGGGAGGGCCGGATACGCAGTATTTT

J: TRBJ1-4
D: NA
V: TRBV2
size: once
CDR3: CASSEGGREKLFF
DNA: TGTGCCAGCAGTGAGGGGGGACGGGAAAAACTGTTTTTT

J: TRBJ2-3
D: NA
V: TRBV4-3
size: NA
CDR3: CASSQSSPSTDTQYF
DNA: TGCGCCAGCAGCCAGAGCTCCCCGTCGACAGATACGCAGTATTTT

J: TRBJ1-6
D: NA
V: TRBV18
size: NA
CDR3: CASSPTENSPLHF
DNA: TGTGCCAGCTCACCTACAGAAAATTCACCCCTCCACTTT

J: TRBJ2-7
D: NA
V: TRBV9
size: once
CDR3: CASSFGVDYEQYF
DNA: TGTGCCAGCAGCTTCGGGGTTGACTACGAGCAGTACTTC

J: TRBJ2-2
D: NA
V: TRBV5-4
size: NA
CDR3: CASSFGSGMNTGELFF
DNA: TGTGCCAGCAGCTTTGGTAGCGGAATGAACACCGGGGAGCTGTTTTTT

J: TRBJ2-5
D: NA
V: TRBV4-2
size: NA
CDR3: CASSRQTTLGGETQYF
DNA: TGTGCCAGCAGCCGACAGACAACTTTGGGCGGTGAGACCCAGTACTTC

J: TRBJ2-3
D: NA
V: TRBV20-1
size: NA
CDR3: CSASLVRGDTDTQYF
DNA: TGCAGTGCTAGTTTGGTCAGGGGCGACACAGATACGCAGTATTTT

J: TRBJ2-3
D: TRBD1
V: TRBV7-8
size: NA
CDR3: CASSSGTGVDTQYF
DNA: TGTGCCAGCAGCTCAGGGACAGGGGTCGATACGCAGTATTTT

J: TRBJ2-1
D: NA
V: TRBV3-1/TRBV3-2
size: NA
CDR3: CASSQGFSVSSYNEQFF
DNA: TGTGCCAGCAGCCAAGGGTTTTCAGTAAGCTCCTACAATGAGCAGTTCTTC

J: TRBJ2-2
D: NA
V: TRBV7-2
size: NA
CDR3: CASSPRRDTTGELFF
DNA: TGTGCCAGCAGCCCCCGACGGGACACCACCGGGGAGCTGTTTTTT

J: TRBJ2-5
D: NA
V: TRBV7-8
size: NA
CDR3: CASSGGRETQYF
DNA: TGTGCCAGCAGCGGGGGCAGAGAGACCCAGTACTTC

J: TRBJ1-1
D: NA
V: TRBV25-1
size: NA
CDR3: CASSEGWGPNTEAFF
DNA: TGTGCCAGCAGTGAAGGGTGGGGGCCGAACACTGAAGCTTTCTTT

J: TRBJ1-2
D: NA
V: TRBV6-6
size: NA
CDR3: CASSYSRQGYGYTF
DNA: TGTGCCAGCAGTTACTCTAGGCAGGGATATGGCTACACCTTC

J: TRBJ2-5
D: NA
V: TRBV28
size: NA
CDR3: CASSRTAQETQYF
DNA: TGTGCCAGCAGCCGGACAGCCCAAGAGACCCAGTACTTC

J: TRBJ2-1
D: TRBD2
V: TRBV24-1
size: NA
CDR3: CATSDGAGVSYNEQFF
DNA: TGTGCCACCAGTGATGGGGCGGGAGTATCGTACAATGAGCAGTTCTTC

J: TRBJ1-4
D: NA
V: TRBV7-9
size: NA
CDR3: CASSLSVQQVNEKLFF
DNA: TGTGCCAGCAGCTTGAGTGTACAACAGGTTAATGAAAAACTGTTTTTT

J: TRBJ1-1
D: TRBD1
V: TRBV30
size: NA
CDR3: CAWSRTGRGTEAFF
DNA: TGTGCCTGGAGCCGGACAGGGAGGGGAACTGAAGCTTTCTTT

J: TRBJ2-3
D: NA
V: TRBV7-2
size: NA
CDR3: CASSPRRQDTQYF
DNA: TGTGCCAGCAGTCCTCGGCGGCAAGATACGCAGTATTTT

J: TRBJ2-7
D: NA
V: TRBV24-1
size: NA
CDR3: CATSRQHYEQYF
DNA: TGTGCCACCAGCCGACAGCACTACGAGCAGTACTTC

J: TRBJ1-4
D: NA
V: TRBV5-1
size: NA
CDR3: CASSFGGSEKLFF
DNA: TGCGCCAGCAGCTTTGGAGGGTCTGAAAAACTGTTTTTT

J: TRBJ2-3
D: NA
V: TRBV30
size: NA
CDR3: CAWSGYSGPGTDTQYF
DNA: TGTGCCTGGAGTGGCTATAGCGGCCCCGGGACAGATACGCAGTATTTT

J: TRBJ1-1
D: NA
V: TRBV27
size: NA
CDR3: CASSPQQNTEAFF
DNA: TGTGCCAGCAGTCCACAGCAGAACACTGAAGCTTTCTTT

J: TRBJ1-6
D: NA
V: TRBV6-5
size: NA
CDR3: CASEQGGNSPLHF
DNA: TGTGCCAGCGAGCAGGGCGGTAATTCACCCCTCCACTTT

J: TRBJ1-2
D: NA
V: TRBV19
size: NA
CDR3: CASSPRWQDYGYTF
DNA: TGTGCCAGTAGTCCCCGCTGGCAGGACTATGGCTACACCTTC

J: TRBJ2-2
D: NA
V: TRBV7-2
size: few
CDR3: CASSLFTGELFF
DNA: TGTGCCAGCAGCCTTTTCACCGGGGAGCTGTTTTTT

J: TRBJ2-7
D: NA
V: TRBV19
size: NA
CDR3: CASSITGQRFEQYF
DNA: TGTGCCAGTAGTATAACCGGACAGAGATTCGAGCAGTACTTC

J: TRBJ2-7
D: NA
V: TRBV7-9
size: NA
CDR3: CASGLSYEQYF
DNA: TGTGCCAGTGGACTCTCCTACGAGCAGTACTTC

J: TRBJ1-2
D: TRBD1
V: TRBV6-5
size: few
CDR3: CASRNRGGKNGYTF
DNA: TGTGCCAGCAGAAACAGGGGAGGTAAAAATGGCTACACCTTC

J: TRBJ2-5
D: TRBD2
V: TRBV2
size: NA
CDR3: CASRGTSGPGSTQYF
DNA: TGTGCCAGCAGAGGGACTAGCGGGCCTGGTAGTACCCAGTACTTC

J: TRBJ2-1
D: TRBD2
V: TRBV19
size: NA
CDR3: CASSIRLAGGGADNEQFF
DNA: TGTGCCAGTAGTATTAGGCTAGCGGGAGGGGGGGCGGACAATGAGCAGTTCTTC

J: TRBJ1-1
D: TRBD1
V: TRBV19
size: NA
CDR3: CASKYRGLSEAFF
DNA: TGTGCCAGTAAGTACAGGGGGCTCTCTGAAGCTTTCTTT

J: TRBJ2-3
D: NA
V: TRBV4-3
size: NA
CDR3: CASSQEPLLGADTQYF
DNA: TGCGCCAGCAGCCAAGAGCCACTACTAGGCGCAGATACGCAGTATTTT

J: TRBJ1-6
D: TRBD1
V: TRBV5-6
size: NA
CDR3: CASSWGQGDSPLHF
DNA: TGTGCCAGCAGCTGGGGACAGGGTGATTCACCCCTCCACTTT

J: TRBJ2-1
D: NA
V: TRBV24-1
size: NA
CDR3: CATSDQRTGEQFF
DNA: TGTGCCACCAGTGATCAGCGTACAGGTGAGCAGTTCTTC

J: TRBJ1-5
D: NA
V: TRBV28
size: once
CDR3: CASSSGYYSNQPQHF
DNA: TGTGCCAGCAGCTCAGGGTATTATAGCAATCAGCCCCAGCATTTT

J: TRBJ2-5
D: NA
V: TRBV18
size: NA
CDR3: CASSPRQGDSWGETQYF
DNA: TGTGCCAGCTCACCACGGCAGGGTGACTCCTGGGGAGAGACCCAGTACTTC

J: TRBJ2-7
D: TRBD2
V: TRBV30
size: NA
CDR3: CAWSPSGRTNEQYF
DNA: TGTGCCTGGAGCCCGAGCGGGAGGACCAACGAGCAGTACTTC

J: TRBJ2-1
D: TRBD2
V: TRBV4-2
size: NA
CDR3: CASSRGLAETNEQFF
DNA: TGTGCCAGCAGCCGCGGACTAGCGGAAACCAATGAGCAGTTCTTC